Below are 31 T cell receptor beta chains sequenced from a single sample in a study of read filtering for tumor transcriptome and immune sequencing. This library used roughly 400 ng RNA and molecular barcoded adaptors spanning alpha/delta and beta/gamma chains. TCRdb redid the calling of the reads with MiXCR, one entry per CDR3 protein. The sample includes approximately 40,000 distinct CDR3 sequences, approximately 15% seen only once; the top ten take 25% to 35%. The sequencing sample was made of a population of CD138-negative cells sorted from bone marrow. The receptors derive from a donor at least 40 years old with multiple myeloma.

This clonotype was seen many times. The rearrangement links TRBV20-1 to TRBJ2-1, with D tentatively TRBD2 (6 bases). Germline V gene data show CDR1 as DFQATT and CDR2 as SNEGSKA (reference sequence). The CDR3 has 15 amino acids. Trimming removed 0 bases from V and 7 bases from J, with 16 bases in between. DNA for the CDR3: TGCAGTGCTAGAGATACTAGAGGGGACTGGAATGAGCAGTTCTTC. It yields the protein CSARDTRGDWNEQFF.

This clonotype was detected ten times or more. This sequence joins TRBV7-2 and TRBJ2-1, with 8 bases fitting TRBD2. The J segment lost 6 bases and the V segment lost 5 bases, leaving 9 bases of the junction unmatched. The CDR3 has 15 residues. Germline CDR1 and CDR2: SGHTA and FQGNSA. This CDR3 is CASSPPSGSSNEQFF. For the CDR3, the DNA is TGTGCCAGCAGCCCCCCCAGCGGGAGTAGCAATGAGCAGTTCTTC.

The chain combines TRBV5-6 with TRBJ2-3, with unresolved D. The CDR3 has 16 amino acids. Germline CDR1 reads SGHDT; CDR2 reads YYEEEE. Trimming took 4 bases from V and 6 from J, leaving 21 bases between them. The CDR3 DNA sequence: TGTGCCAGCAGCCGACCAGAGGTCGGGCCGTGGGATACGCAGTATTTT. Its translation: CASSRPEVGPWDTQYF.

CDR3 sequence (DNA): TGTGCCAGCAGCGTAGCGGAGACCCAGTACTTC. It codes for CASSVAETQYF. V usage is TRBV2 and J usage is TRBJ2-5; perhaps TRBD2 as D (5 bases). CDR3 length equals 11 residues. Trimming left V 6 bases short and J 5 bases short, with 7 bases between. The germline gives CDR1 SNHLY, CDR2 FYNNEI.

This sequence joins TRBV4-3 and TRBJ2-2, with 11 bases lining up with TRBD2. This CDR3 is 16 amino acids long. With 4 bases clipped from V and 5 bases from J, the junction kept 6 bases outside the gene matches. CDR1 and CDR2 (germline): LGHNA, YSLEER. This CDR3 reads CASSPPSGRRTGELFF. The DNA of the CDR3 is TGCGCCAGCAGCCCCCCTAGCGGGAGGAGAACCGGGGAGCTGTTTTTT.

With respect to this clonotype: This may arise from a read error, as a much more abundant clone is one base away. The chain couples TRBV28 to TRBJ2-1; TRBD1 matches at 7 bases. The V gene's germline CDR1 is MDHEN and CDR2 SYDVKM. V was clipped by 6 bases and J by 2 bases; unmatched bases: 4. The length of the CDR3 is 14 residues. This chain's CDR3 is CASRTGLTYNEQFF. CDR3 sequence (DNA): TGTGCCAGCAGGACAGGGCTCACCTACAATGAGCAGTTCTTC.

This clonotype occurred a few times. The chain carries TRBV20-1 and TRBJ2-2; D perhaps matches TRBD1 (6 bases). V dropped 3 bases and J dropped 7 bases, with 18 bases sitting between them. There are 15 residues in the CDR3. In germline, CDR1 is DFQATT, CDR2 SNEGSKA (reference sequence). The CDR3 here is CSASQPHRDNGELFF. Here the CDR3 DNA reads TGCAGTGCTAGTCAGCCCCACAGGGACAACGGGGAGCTGTTTTTT.

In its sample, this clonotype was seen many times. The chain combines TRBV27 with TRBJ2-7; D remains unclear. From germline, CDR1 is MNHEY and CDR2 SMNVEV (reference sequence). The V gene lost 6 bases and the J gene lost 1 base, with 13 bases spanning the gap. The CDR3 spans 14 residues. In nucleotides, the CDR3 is TGTGCCAGCAGCCCACGTCCATTTTCCTACGAGCAGTACTTC. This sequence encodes CASSPRPFSYEQYF.

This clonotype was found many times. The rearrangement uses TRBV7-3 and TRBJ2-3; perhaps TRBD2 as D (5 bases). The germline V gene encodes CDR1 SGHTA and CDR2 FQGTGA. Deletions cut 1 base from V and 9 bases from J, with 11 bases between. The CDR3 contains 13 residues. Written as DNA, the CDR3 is TGTGCCAGCAGCTTAAGTTTGACGGGGACGCAGTATTTT. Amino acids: CASSLSLTGTQYF.

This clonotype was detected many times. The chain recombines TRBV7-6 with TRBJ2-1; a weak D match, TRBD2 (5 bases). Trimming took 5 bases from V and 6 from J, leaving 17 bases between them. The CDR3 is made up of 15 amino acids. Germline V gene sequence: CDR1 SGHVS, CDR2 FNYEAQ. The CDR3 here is CASSPRILEGNEQFF. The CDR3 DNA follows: TGTGCCAGCAGCCCTCGAATACTAGAGGGCAATGAGCAGTTCTTC.

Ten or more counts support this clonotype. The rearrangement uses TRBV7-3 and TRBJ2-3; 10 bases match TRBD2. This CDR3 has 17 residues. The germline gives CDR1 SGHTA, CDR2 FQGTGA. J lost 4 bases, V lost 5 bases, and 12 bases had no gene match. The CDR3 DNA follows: TGTGCCAGCAGCCCCAAGGGAGCGGGAGGGCCCCCAGATACGCAGTATTTT. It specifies CASSPKGAGGPPDTQYF.

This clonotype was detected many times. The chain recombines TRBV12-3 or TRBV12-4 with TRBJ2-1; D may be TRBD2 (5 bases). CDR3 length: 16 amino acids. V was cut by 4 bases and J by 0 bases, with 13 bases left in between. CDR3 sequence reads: CASSSVEGSSYNEQFF. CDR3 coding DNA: TGTGCCAGCAGTTCGGTTGAAGGGAGCTCCTACAATGAGCAGTTCTTC.

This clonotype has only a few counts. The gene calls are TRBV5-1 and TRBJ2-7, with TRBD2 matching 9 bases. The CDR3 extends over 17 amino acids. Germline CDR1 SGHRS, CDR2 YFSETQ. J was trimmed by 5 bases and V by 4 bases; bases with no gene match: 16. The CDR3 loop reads CASSAMAAASGRNEQYF. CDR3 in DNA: TGCGCCAGCAGCGCGATGGCCGCCGCCAGCGGGAGGAACGAGCAGTACTTC. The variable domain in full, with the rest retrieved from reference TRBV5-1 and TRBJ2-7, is KAGVTQTPRYLIKTRGQQVTLSCSPISGHRSVSWYQQTPGQGLQFLFEYFSETQRNKGNFPGRFSGRQFSNSRSEMNVSTLELGDSALYLCASSAMAAASGRNEQYFGPGTRLTVT.

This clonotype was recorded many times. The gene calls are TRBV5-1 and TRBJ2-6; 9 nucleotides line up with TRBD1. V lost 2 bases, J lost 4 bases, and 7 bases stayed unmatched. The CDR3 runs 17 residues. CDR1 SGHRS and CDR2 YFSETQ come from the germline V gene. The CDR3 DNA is TGCGCCAGCAGCTTAGGACAGGGGAATAGCGGGGCCAACGTCCTGACTTTC. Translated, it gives CASSLGQGNSGANVLTF.

CDR3 bases: TGTGCCAGCAGTCGCTGGGTCCCATCACCCCTCCACTTT. This gives the protein CASSRWVPSPLHF. This rearrangement joins TRBV28 to TRBJ1-6; no clear D gene. From germline, CDR1 is MDHEN and CDR2 SYDVKM. The CDR3 extends over 13 amino acids. V shed 5 bases and J shed 10 bases, with 12 bases lying between them.

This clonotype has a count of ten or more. The CDR3 DNA sequence: TGTGCCAGCAGCCCAGGGACAGAAGCTAACTATGGCTACACCTTC. Translation: CASSPGTEANYGYTF. The chain couples TRBV7-2 to TRBJ1-2, with 7 bases aligning to TRBD1. Trimming removed 5 bases from V and 0 bases from J; junction bases left unmatched: 6. The CDR3 extends over 15 amino acids. Germline CDR1 is SGHTA and CDR2 is FQGNSA.

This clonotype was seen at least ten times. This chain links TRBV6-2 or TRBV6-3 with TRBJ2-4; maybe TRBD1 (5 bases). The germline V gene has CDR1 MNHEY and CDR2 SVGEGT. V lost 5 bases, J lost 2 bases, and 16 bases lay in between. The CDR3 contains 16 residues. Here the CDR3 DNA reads TGTGCCAGCAGTACGGACACCTCAGGGTCCAAAAACATTCAGTACTTC. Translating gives CASSTDTSGSKNIQYF.

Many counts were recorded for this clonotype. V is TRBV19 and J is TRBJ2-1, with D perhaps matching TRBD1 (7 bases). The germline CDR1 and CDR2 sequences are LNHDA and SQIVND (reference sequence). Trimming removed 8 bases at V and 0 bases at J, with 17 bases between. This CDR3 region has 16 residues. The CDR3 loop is CASQRLQGGSYNEQFF. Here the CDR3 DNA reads TGTGCCAGTCAGCGCCTCCAGGGGGGCTCCTACAATGAGCAGTTCTTC.

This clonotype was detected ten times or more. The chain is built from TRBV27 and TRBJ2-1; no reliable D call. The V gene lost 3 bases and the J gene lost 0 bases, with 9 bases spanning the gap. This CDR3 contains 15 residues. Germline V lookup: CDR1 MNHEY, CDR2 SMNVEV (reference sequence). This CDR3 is CASSFGPSSYNEQFF. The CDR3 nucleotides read TGTGCCAGCAGTTTCGGCCCGAGCTCCTACAATGAGCAGTTCTTC.

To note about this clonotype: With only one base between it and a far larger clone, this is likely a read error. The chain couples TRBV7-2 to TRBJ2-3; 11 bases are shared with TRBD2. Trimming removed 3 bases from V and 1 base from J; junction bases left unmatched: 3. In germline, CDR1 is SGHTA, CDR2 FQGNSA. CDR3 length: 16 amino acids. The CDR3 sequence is CASSLVLAGGTDTQYF. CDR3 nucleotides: TGTGCCAGCAGCTTGGTACTAGCGGGAGGCACAGATACGCAGTATTTT.

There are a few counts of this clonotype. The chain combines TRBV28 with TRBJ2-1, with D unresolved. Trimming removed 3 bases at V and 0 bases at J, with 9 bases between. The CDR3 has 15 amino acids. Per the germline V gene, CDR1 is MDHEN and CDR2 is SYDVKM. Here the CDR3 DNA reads TGTGCCAGCAGTTTTCAGCCCAGCTCCTACAATGAGCAGTTCTTC. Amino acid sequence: CASSFQPSSYNEQFF.

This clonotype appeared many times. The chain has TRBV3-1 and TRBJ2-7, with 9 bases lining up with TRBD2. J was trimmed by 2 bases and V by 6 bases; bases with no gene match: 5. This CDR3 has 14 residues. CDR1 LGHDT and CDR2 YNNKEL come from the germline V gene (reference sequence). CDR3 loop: CASSIAGAAYEQYF. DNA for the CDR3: TGTGCCAGCAGTATAGCGGGAGCGGCCTACGAGCAGTACTTC.

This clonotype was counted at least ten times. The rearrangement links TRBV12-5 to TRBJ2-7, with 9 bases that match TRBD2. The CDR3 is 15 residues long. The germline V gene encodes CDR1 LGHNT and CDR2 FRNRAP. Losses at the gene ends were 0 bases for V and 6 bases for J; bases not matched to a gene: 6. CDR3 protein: CASGLVPAGGSEQYF. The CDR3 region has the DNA TGTGCTAGTGGTTTGGTACCAGCGGGAGGAAGCGAGCAGTACTTC.

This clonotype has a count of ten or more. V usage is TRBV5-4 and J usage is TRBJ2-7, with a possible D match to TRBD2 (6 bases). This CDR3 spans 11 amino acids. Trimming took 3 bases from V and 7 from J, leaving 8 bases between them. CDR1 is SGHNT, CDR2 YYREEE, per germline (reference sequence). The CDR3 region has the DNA TGTGCCAGCAGCTGGGCGGGGGAGCAGTACTTC. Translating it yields CASSWAGEQYF.

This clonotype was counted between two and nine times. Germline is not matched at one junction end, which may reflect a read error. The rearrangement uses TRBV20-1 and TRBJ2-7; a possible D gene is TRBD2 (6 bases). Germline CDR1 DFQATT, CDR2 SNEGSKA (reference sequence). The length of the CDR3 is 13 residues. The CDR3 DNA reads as TGCAGTACCGGGACTTCGAGCTCCTGCGAGCAGTACTTC. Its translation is CSTGTSSSCEQYF.

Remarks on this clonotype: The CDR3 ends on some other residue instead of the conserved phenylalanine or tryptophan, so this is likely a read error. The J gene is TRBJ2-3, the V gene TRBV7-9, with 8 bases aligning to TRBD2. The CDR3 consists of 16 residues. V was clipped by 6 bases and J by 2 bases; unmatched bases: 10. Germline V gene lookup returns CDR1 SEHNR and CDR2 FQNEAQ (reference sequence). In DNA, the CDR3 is TGTGCCAGCAGTTACCCTACTAGCGGCGCCACAGATACGCAGTATTCT. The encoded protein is CASSYPTSGATDTQYS.

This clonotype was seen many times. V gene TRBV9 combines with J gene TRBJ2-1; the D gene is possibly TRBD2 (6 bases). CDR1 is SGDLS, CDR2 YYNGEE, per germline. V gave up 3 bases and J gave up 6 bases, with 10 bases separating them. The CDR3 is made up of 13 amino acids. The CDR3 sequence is CASSAGGLNEQFF. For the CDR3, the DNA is TGTGCCAGCAGCGCCGGGGGTCTCAATGAGCAGTTCTTC.

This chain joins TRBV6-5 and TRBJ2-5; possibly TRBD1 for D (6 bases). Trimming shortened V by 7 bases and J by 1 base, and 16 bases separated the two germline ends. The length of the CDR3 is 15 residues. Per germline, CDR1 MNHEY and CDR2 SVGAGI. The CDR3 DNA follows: TGTGCCAGCATCTCAACTGGGGACATCCAAGAGACCCAGTACTTC. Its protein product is CASISTGDIQETQYF.

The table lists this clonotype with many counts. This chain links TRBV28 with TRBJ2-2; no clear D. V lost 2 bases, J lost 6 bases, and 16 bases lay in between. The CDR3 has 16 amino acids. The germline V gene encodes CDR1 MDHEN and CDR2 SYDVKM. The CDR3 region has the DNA TGTGCCAGCAGTTTAGGAGTCGCTAATGGAGCCGGGGAGCTGTTTTTT. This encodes CASSLGVANGAGELFF.

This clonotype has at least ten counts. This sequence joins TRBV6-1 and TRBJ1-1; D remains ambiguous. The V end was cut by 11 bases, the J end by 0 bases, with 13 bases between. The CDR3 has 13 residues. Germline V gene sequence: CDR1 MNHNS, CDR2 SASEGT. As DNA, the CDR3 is TGTGCCGAGAAAGGACCCATGAACACTGAAGCTTTCTTT. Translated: CAEKGPMNTEAFF.

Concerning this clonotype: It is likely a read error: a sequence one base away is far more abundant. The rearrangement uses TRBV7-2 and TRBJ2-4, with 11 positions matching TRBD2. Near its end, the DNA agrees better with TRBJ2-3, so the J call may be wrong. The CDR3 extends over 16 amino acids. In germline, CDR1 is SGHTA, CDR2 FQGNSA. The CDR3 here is CASSLELTSGMGTQYF. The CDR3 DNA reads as TGTGCCAGCAGCTTAGAGCTGACTAGCGGGATGGGTACGCAGTATTTT.